The sample holds a few counts of the clone carrying this TCR beta chain. Some clones are missing from TCRdb's copy, which holds only in-frame ones; the method was immunoSEQ multiplex PCR. The sample consists of 150,000 or so clones, around four fifths of them appearing once. This entry comes from a study of blood T cell repertoires in COVID-19. As for the study in general: Nucleic acid was either cDNA or gDNA, and it came from T cells, B-cell-depleted T cells, or PBMCs.

The CDR3 covers 16 residues. V dropped 5 bases and J dropped 4; count of bases not matched to a gene: 10. From germline, CDR1 is LNHDA and CDR2 SQIVND (reference sequence). Donors in Cohort 3 counted as recovered after two negative PCRs, clearance, or symptom resolution. V gene TRBV19 combines with J gene TRBJ1-2, with 10 bases fitting TRBD1. This clonotype was sampled from a woman aged 45-60 years who had recovered from COVID-19. Input material: PBMCs or T cells enriched from blood (not recorded which). In DNA, the CDR3 is TGTGCCAGTAGTGGCGGGACAGGGGACATTTCCTATGGCTACACCTTC. Encoded protein: CASSGGTGDISYGYTF.